This entry is about one TCR beta chain. Its specificity is unknown. The germline gives CDR1 MNHNS, CDR2 SASEGT. V lost 7 bases and J 3 bases, leaving 13 bases between the germline ends. CDR3 length: 14 amino acids. This entry belongs to a study of shared clonotypes between healthy human individuals. Whole-study results and caveats: Non-shared clonotypes displayed generation probabilities falling below those of clonotypes present in all four donors. Specimens sampled were limited to blood, with tissue repertoires likely differing. Rarefaction analysis demonstrated incomplete sorted-subset sequencing notwithstanding large depth.

The method was immunoSEQ multiplex PCR; TCRdb's version includes in-frame clones alone and lacks a portion of them. The repertoire holds some 2.1 million clones, with just over 90% as singletons. Naive CD8 populations comprised CD45RO-negative cells positively selected for CCR7, excluding terminally differentiated effector memory CD45RA+ cells. Donors included only healthy HIV-negative adults lacking recent acute infections or vaccinations. The rearrangement joins TRBV6-1 to TRBJ2-1; D might be TRBD2 (5 bases). This clonotype originated in a man aged 18 to 30 in good health. Some clones in this sample may be carry-over from other donors' samples. Sequenced: naive CD8+ T cells from PBMCs. The CDR3 loop reads CASTDGLIYNEQFF. Here the CDR3 DNA reads TGTGCCAGCACCGATGGACTGATCTACAATGAGCAGTTCTTC.